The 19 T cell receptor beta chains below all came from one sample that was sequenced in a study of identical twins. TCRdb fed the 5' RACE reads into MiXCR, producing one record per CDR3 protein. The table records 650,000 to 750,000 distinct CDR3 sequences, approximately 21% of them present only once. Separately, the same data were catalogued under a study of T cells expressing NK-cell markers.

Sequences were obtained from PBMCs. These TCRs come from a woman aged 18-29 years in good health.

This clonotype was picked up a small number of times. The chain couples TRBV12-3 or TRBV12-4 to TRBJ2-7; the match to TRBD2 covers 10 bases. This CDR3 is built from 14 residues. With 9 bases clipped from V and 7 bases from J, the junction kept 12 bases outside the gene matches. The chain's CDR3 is CARKGLAGEEEQYF. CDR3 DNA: TGTGCCAGGAAAGGTCTAGCGGGAGAAGAGGAGCAGTACTTC.

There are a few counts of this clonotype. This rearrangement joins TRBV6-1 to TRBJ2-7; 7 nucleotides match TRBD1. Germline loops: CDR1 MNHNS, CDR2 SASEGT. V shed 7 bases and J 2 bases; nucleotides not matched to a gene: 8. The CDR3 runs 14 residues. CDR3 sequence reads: CASTSRDRAYEQYF. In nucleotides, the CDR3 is TGTGCCAGCACTAGCCGGGACAGAGCCTACGAGCAGTACTTC.

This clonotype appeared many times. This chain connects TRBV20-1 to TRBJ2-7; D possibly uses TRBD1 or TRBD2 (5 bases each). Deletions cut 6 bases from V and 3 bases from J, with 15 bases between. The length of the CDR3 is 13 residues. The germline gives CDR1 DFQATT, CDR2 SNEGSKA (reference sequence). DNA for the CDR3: TGCAGTGCCCTCCGGGACCGCTACTACGAGCAGTACTTC. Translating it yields CSALRDRYYEQYF.

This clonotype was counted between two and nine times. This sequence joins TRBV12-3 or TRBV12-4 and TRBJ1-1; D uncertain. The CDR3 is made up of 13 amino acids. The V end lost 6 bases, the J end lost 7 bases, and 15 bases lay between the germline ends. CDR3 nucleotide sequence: TGTGCCAGCAGCCCACGGCGTGGGATTGAAGCTTTCTTT. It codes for CASSPRRGIEAFF.

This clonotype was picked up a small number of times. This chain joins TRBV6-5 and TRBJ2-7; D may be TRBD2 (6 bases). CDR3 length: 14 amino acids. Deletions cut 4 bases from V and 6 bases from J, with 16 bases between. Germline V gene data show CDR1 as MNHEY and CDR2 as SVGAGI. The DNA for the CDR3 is TGTGCCAGCAGTTCCAGCGGGTCTCATATCGAGCAGTACTTC. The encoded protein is CASSSSGSHIEQYF.

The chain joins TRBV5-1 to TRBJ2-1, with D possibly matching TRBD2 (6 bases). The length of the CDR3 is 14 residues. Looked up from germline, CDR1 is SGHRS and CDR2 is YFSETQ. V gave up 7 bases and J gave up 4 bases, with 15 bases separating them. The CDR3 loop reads CASGGGMEYNEQFF. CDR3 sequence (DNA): TGCGCCAGCGGTGGCGGGATGGAGTACAATGAGCAGTTCTTC.

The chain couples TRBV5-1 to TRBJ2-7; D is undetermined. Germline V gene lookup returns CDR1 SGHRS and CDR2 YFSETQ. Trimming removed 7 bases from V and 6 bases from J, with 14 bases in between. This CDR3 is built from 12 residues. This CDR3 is CASALVGSEQYF. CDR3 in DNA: TGCGCCAGCGCCTTAGTAGGTAGCGAGCAGTACTTC.

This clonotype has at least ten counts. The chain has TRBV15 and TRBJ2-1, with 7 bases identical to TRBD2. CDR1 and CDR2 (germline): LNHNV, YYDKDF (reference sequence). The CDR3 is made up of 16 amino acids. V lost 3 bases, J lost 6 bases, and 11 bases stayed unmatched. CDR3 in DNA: TGTGCCACCAGCAGGGGAACTAGCGTAGGGGCCAATGAGCAGTTCTTC. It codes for CATSRGTSVGANEQFF.

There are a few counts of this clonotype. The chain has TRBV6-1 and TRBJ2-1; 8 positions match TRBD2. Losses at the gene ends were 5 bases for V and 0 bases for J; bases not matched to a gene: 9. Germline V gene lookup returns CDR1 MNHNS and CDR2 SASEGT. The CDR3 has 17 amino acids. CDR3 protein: CASSRGGAGVSYNEQFF. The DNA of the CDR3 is TGTGCCAGCAGTAGGGGTGGAGCGGGAGTCTCCTACAATGAGCAGTTCTTC.

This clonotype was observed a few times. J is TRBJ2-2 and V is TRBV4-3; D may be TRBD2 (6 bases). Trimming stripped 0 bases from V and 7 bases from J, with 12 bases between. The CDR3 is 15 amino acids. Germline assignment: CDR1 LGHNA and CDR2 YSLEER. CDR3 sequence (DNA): TGCGCCAGCAGCCAAGAGGAAATGGGAGGCGGGGAGCTGTTTTTT. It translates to CASSQEEMGGGELFF.

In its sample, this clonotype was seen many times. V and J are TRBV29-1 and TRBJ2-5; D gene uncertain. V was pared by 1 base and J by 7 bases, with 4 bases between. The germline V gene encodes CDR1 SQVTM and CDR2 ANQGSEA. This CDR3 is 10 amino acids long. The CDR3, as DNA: TGCAGCGTTGAAGTTGGGACCCAGTACTTC. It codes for CSVEVGTQYF.

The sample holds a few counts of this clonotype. The CDR3 bases are TGTGCCAGCAGCTTAGTGACTTACAATGAGCAGTTCTTC. As protein: CASSLVTYNEQFF. The V and J genes are TRBV7-2 and TRBJ2-1; D gene ambiguous. CDR1 SGHTA and CDR2 FQGNSA come from the germline V gene. The V and J ends lost 1 base and 4 bases respectively, with 5 bases between them. This CDR3 has 13 residues.

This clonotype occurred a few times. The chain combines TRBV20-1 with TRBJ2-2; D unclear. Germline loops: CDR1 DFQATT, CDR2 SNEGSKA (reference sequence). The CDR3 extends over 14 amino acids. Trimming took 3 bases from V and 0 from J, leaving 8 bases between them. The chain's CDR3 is CSARRPSNTGELFF. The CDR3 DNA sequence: TGCAGTGCTAGGCGACCTTCGAACACCGGGGAGCTGTTTTTT.

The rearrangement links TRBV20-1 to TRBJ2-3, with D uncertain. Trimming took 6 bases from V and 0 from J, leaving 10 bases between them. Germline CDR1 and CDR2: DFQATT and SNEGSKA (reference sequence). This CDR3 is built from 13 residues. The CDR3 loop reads CSAPGVSTDTQYF. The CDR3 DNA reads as TGCAGTGCCCCCGGAGTTAGCACAGATACGCAGTATTTT.

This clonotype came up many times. As DNA, the CDR3 is TGTGCCAGCAGTTTCCGGACTAGCGGGGAAGAGACCCAGTACTTC. Amino acids: CASSFRTSGEETQYF. This sequence joins TRBV12-3 or TRBV12-4 and TRBJ2-5; 12 bases are a match to TRBD2. The CDR3 runs 15 residues. V dropped 3 bases and J dropped 3; count of bases not matched to a gene: 2.

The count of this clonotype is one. CDR3 in amino acids: CASSGTSAATLEQFF. The CDR3 DNA is TGTGCCAGCAGCGGGACTAGCGCTGCCACATTGGAGCAGTTCTTC. The chain has TRBV9 and TRBJ2-1; TRBD2 aligns across 9 bases. Germline V CDR1 and CDR2: SGDLS, YYNGEE. V was pared by 3 bases and J by 10 bases, with 11 bases of the junction left unmatched. The CDR3 sequence is 15 residues long.

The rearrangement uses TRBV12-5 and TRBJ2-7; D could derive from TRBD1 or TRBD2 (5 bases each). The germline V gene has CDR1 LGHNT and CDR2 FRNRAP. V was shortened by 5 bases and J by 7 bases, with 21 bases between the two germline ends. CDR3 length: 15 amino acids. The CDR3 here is CASGQDTGVPREQYF. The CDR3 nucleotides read TGTGCTAGTGGTCAGGACACCGGGGTCCCTCGTGAGCAGTACTTC.

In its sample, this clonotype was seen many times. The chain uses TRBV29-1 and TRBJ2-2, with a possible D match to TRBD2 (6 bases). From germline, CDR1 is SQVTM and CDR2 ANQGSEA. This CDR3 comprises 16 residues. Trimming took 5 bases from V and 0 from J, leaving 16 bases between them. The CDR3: CSVLQSGRPNTGELFF. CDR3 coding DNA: TGCAGCGTTCTACAGTCGGGGAGGCCGAACACCGGGGAGCTGTTTTTT.

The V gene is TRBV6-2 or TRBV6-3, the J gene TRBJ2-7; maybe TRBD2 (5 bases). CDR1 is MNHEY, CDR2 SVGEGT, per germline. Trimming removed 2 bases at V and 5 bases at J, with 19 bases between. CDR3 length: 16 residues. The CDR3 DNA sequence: TGTGCCAGCAGTTACGTTTTTGTGGGAGTCAGTGACGAGCAGTACTTC. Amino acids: CASSYVFVGVSDEQYF.